Following are 31 T cell receptor beta chains from one sample sequenced in a study of T-cell reconstitution after alpha-beta-depleted transplantation in children (dated by TCRdb to the mid-2010s). The treatment or condition label here, explained by the study, means: allogeneic hematopoietic cell transplantation with graft depleted of TCRalphabeta T cells and CD19 B cells. The library was obtained by PCR. The sequencer was an Illumina HiSeq 2500. TCR libraries were prepared with molecular barcoding, using unique molecular identifiers to normalize TCRbeta repertoire quantification. TCRdb reanalyzed the raw reads on its own, using fastp at Q25 for trimming and MiXCR for clone calling, and kept in-frame beta chains. Identical CDR3 proteins give one entry, which carries the most common genes and DNA. Present in this sample are 450,000 to 700,000 distinct CDR3 sequences, 27% of which were seen just once. The leading ten clones occupy around 36% of the sample.

Source: PBMCs, taken before TCRalphabeta/CD19-depleted stem cell transplant. The receptors stem from a boy younger than two with Wiskott-Aldrich syndrome, due to receive a stem cell transplant.

CDR3 protein: CASTLPALVGETQYF. The CDR3, as DNA: TGTGCCAGCACTCTGCCTGCACTCGTGGGAGAGACCCAGTACTTC. The genes are TRBV2 and TRBJ2-5; unclear D gene. Trimming left V 7 bases short and J 4 bases short, with 19 bases between. Per germline, CDR1 SNHLY and CDR2 FYNNEI. The length of the CDR3 is 15 residues. Using reference TRBV2 and TRBJ2-5 for the parts outside the CDR3, the full variable domain is EPEVTQTPSHQVTQMGQEVILRCVPISNHLYFYWYRQILGQKVEFLVSFYNNEISEKSEIFDDQFSVERPDGSNFTLKIRSTKLEDSAMYFCASTLPALVGETQYFGPGTRLLVL.

This clonotype was detected a few times. This rearrangement joins TRBV27 to TRBJ2-5; TRBD2 matches 10 bases. The CDR3 length is 16 residues. V shed 5 bases and J 4 bases; nucleotides not matched to a gene: 10. Germline CDR1 and CDR2: MNHEY and SMNVEV (reference sequence). The DNA of the CDR3 is TGTGCCAGCAGTCTCTATCTAGCGGGAGTTGGAGAGACCCAGTACTTC. Translation gives CASSLYLAGVGETQYF.

In its sample, this clonotype was seen many times. The rearrangement joins TRBV7-9 to TRBJ2-7; 7 nucleotides align to TRBD1. The CDR3 extends over 14 amino acids. CDR1 and CDR2 (germline): SEHNR, FQNEAQ (reference sequence). The junction had 7 bases not matched to a gene; V was cut back by 3 bases and J by 5 bases. The CDR3 nucleotides are TGTGCCAGCAGCTTTGACGGGACAGTTAACGAGCAGTACTTC. Encoded protein: CASSFDGTVNEQYF.

This clonotype has only a few counts. J is TRBJ2-1 and V is TRBV20-1, with 9 bases identical to TRBD2. Germline CDR1 reads DFQATT; CDR2 reads SNEGSKA (reference sequence). The ends lost 0 bases at V and 10 bases at J; junction bases unmatched: 13. The CDR3 covers 16 residues. CDR3: CSARDPSGAPIWEQFF. The CDR3 nucleotides read TGCAGTGCTAGAGATCCTAGCGGGGCCCCGATTTGGGAGCAGTTCTTC.

This chain links TRBV29-1 with TRBJ2-5, with D possibly TRBD1 on 6 matching bases. Trimming took 8 bases from V and 1 from J, leaving 11 bases between them. The CDR3 runs to 12 residues. CDR1 is SQVTM, CDR2 ANQGSEA, per germline. The CDR3 loop reads CSSRTVQETQYF. CDR3 DNA: TGCAGCTCCCGGACAGTCCAAGAGACCCAGTACTTC.

The chain joins TRBV7-9 to TRBJ1-6; D ambiguous. Germline CDR1 is SEHNR and CDR2 is FQNEAQ (reference sequence). The length of the CDR3 is 14 residues. V lost 1 base to trimming and J lost 7 bases, with 8 bases between them. CDR3 DNA: TGTGCCAGCAGCTTAGGGACTTCAAATTCACCCCTCCACTTT. Translating it yields CASSLGTSNSPLHF.

The CDR3 reads CASSSLPGLGNTGELFF. CDR3 nucleotide sequence: TGCGCCAGCAGCTCGTTACCGGGACTTGGGAACACCGGGGAGCTGTTTTTT. This chain uses TRBV5-1 with TRBJ2-2; tentative D call: TRBD2 (6 bases). The CDR3 has 17 amino acids. The V and J ends lost 3 bases and 1 base respectively, with 16 bases between them. Germline V gene lookup returns CDR1 SGHRS and CDR2 YFSETQ.

This clonotype occurred many times. The chain employs TRBV5-1 and TRBJ2-7; 9 bases are a match to TRBD2. Germline CDR1 and CDR2: SGHRS and YFSETQ. The J segment lost 0 bases and the V segment lost 0 bases, leaving 1 base of the junction unmatched. This CDR3 comprises 15 residues. The DNA for the CDR3 is TGCGCCAGCAGCTTGGCTAGCGGGGTCTCCTACGAGCAGTACTTC. This gives the protein CASSLASGVSYEQYF.

This clonotype was observed a few times. The chain couples TRBV28 to TRBJ2-7; D is unclear. Trimming removed 1 base from V and 7 bases from J, with 11 bases in between. Germline assignment: CDR1 MDHEN and CDR2 SYDVKM. This CDR3 is 13 amino acids long. CDR3 residues: CASSLYPAREQYF. The CDR3, as DNA: TGTGCCAGCAGTTTATATCCCGCGCGAGAGCAGTACTTC.

This clonotype appeared a few times. The gene calls are TRBV29-1 and TRBJ2-3; TRBD2 aligns across 9 bases. The trim removed 8 bases at V and 5 bases at J, leaving 8 bases unmatched. The CDR3 totals 13 residues. Germline V gives CDR1 SQVTM, CDR2 ANQGSEA. The CDR3 reads CSHGDSGRDTQYF. The CDR3 nucleotides read TGCAGCCATGGGGATAGCGGGAGAGATACGCAGTATTTT.

This clonotype was seen only once. The rearrangement joins TRBV5-1 to TRBJ1-4; D gene ambiguous. The V end lost 0 bases, the J end lost 0 bases, and 6 bases lay between the germline ends. Germline V gene data show CDR1 as SGHRS and CDR2 as YFSETQ. This CDR3 has 15 residues. CDR3 bases: TGCGCCAGCAGCTTGGCCTCTGCAACTAATGAAAAACTGTTTTTT. This gives the protein CASSLASATNEKLFF.

The gene calls are TRBV24-1 and TRBJ2-3, with D perhaps TRBD2 (5 bases). V gave up 3 bases and J gave up 2 bases, with 11 bases separating them. The V gene's germline CDR1 is KGHDR and CDR2 SFDVKD. The CDR3 totals 15 residues. CDR3 in DNA: TGTGCCACCAGTGATCTGAGAGGGCCCACAGATACGCAGTATTTT. Translating gives CATSDLRGPTDTQYF.

The V call is TRBV5-1, the J call TRBJ1-1; the D is unclear. Deletions cut 4 bases from V and 3 bases from J, with 13 bases between. Germline V CDR1 and CDR2: SGHRS, YFSETQ. This CDR3 contains 14 residues. The CDR3 reads CASSPYRVDTEAFF. In nucleotides, the CDR3 is TGCGCCAGCAGCCCCTACCGGGTGGACACTGAAGCTTTCTTT.

This clonotype came up a few times. The chain carries TRBV5-1 and TRBJ1-5; D is uncertain. V lost 7 bases to trimming and J lost 6 bases, with 14 bases between them. CDR3 length equals 13 residues. Germline CDR1 and CDR2: SGHRS and YFSETQ. CDR3 sequence reads: CASSGFPSQPQHF. The CDR3 bases are TGCGCCAGCTCGGGATTCCCGAGTCAGCCCCAGCATTTT.

The sample holds a few counts of this clonotype. V is TRBV29-1 and J is TRBJ2-5; D gene unclear. Trimming took off 7 bases at V and 2 bases at J, with 11 bases between the two ends. This CDR3 is 12 amino acids long. The germline gives CDR1 SQVTM, CDR2 ANQGSEA. CDR3 nucleotides: TGCAGCGCTGCCGGTCCACAAGAGACCCAGTACTTC. Protein sequence: CSAAGPQETQYF.

This chain uses TRBV7-2 with TRBJ2-2, with a possible D match to TRBD2 (5 bases). V lost 10 bases, J lost 5 bases, and 8 bases lay in between. This CDR3 region has 11 residues. Germline V lookup: CDR1 SGHTA, CDR2 FQGNSA. Written as DNA, the CDR3 is TGTGCCATAAGGAGGACCGGGGAGCTGTTTTTT. Its protein is CAIRRTGELFF.

This clonotype was picked up a small number of times. The chain links TRBV3-1 to TRBJ1-4; D is undetermined. Germline assignment: CDR1 LGHDT and CDR2 YNNKEL (reference sequence). The ends were cut back, 4 bases at V and 8 bases at J, with 17 bases in the middle. There are 15 residues in the CDR3. Here the CDR3 reads CASSLLGRLGEKLFF. The DNA of the CDR3 is TGTGCCAGCAGCCTACTAGGCCGCCTCGGAGAAAAACTGTTTTTT.

The chain joins TRBV12-3 or TRBV12-4 to TRBJ2-3, with D possibly matching TRBD1 (5 bases). CDR3 length equals 14 residues. V lost 6 bases and J lost 5, with 15 bases in between. CDR3 in amino acids: CASRPPGFGDTQYF. The CDR3, as DNA: TGTGCCAGCAGACCACCAGGGTTCGGAGATACGCAGTATTTT.

The chain joins TRBV7-8 to TRBJ1-5; TRBD1 aligns across 9 bases. The length of the CDR3 is 16 residues. Germline CDR1 SGHVS, CDR2 FQNEAQ. V dropped 5 bases and J dropped 2; count of bases not matched to a gene: 7. Here the CDR3 reads CASSRHRGRGNQPQHF. CDR3 DNA: TGTGCCAGCAGCCGCCACAGGGGGCGGGGCAATCAGCCCCAGCATTTT.

The chain uses TRBV20-1 and TRBJ1-1, with a weak D call TRBD1 (5 bases). Per the germline V gene, CDR1 is DFQATT and CDR2 is SNEGSKA (reference sequence). The V end was cut by 7 bases, the J end by 1 base, with 19 bases between. This CDR3 has 15 residues. CDR3 amino acids: CSGLPGRLTNTEAFF. The CDR3 DNA is TGCAGTGGGCTCCCGGGACGGCTGACGAACACTGAAGCTTTCTTT.

This clonotype was seen only a few times. The J gene is TRBJ2-1, the V gene TRBV5-1; TRBD2 agrees at 11 bases. This CDR3 is 16 amino acids long. CDR1 and CDR2 from the germline V gene are SGHRS and YFSETQ. The junction had 9 bases not matched to a gene; V was cut back by 5 bases and J by 5 bases. DNA of the CDR3: TGCGCCAGCAGAGCCGGGACTAGCGGCTTTCACAATGAGCAGTTCTTC. This codes for CASRAGTSGFHNEQFF. The full variable domain, rest sourced from reference TRBV5-1 and TRBJ2-1, is KAGVTQTPRYLIKTRGQQVTLSCSPISGHRSVSWYQQTPGQGLQFLFEYFSETQRNKGNFPGRFSGRQFSNSRSEMNVSTLELGDSALYLCASRAGTSGFHNEQFFGPGTRLTVL.

This clonotype has only a few counts. The CDR3 DNA reads as TGTGCCAGCAGAACGGACAGGTCTGGTGAAAAACTGTTTTTT. Encoded protein: CASRTDRSGEKLFF. The chain employs TRBV12-3 or TRBV12-4 and TRBJ1-4, with 7 nucleotides matching TRBD1. The CDR3 covers 14 residues. Trimming cost V 6 bases and J 7 bases; bases outside gene matches: 8.

This clonotype has only a few counts. The chain recombines TRBV5-1 with TRBJ2-1, with 12 bases matching TRBD2. Trimming took 1 base from V and 8 from J; bases not matched to a gene: 4. Per the germline V gene, CDR1 is SGHRS and CDR2 is YFSETQ. The CDR3 is 15 amino acids. The chain's CDR3 is CASSLSSGRVYEQFF. In DNA form, the CDR3 reads TGCGCCAGCAGCTTGTCTAGCGGGAGGGTCTATGAGCAGTTCTTC.

In its sample, this clonotype was seen a few times. The chain is built from TRBV14 and TRBJ2-7, with 9 bases matching TRBD2. The V gene end was trimmed by 4 bases and the J gene end by 3 bases; junction bases not matched to a gene: 10. This CDR3 has 16 residues. Germline V gene data show CDR1 as SGHDN and CDR2 as FVKESK. This chain's CDR3 is CASSRPRGSGSYEQYF. DNA of the CDR3: TGTGCCAGCAGCCGCCCACGGGGTAGCGGGAGCTACGAGCAGTACTTC.

This clonotype was found a few times. V gene TRBV6-5 combines with J gene TRBJ2-2; D is perhaps TRBD1 or TRBD2 (5 bases each). Germline CDR1 and CDR2: MNHEY and SVGAGI. This CDR3 has 15 residues. With 1 base removed from V and 4 bases from J, the gap between germline ends came to 10 bases. The CDR3 nucleotides read TGTGCCAGCAGTTACTTCTCAGGGAGCACCGGGGAGCTGTTTTTT. Its translation: CASSYFSGSTGELFF.

The rearrangement joins TRBV5-6 to TRBJ2-7, with 7 bases matching TRBD1. The germline V gene encodes CDR1 SGHDT and CDR2 YYEEEE. Unmatched junction bases numbered 5, after V lost 2 bases and J lost 0 bases. The CDR3 consists of 15 residues. The CDR3, as DNA: TGTGCCAGCAGCTTCGGACAGGCGTCCTCCTACGAGCAGTACTTC. Its translation: CASSFGQASSYEQYF.

This clonotype was seen only a few times. This chain uses TRBV5-4 with TRBJ2-2; 16 bases fit TRBD2. With V trimmed by 0 bases and J by 3 bases, 11 bases remained unmatched. Germline CDR1 is SGHNT and CDR2 is YYREEE (reference sequence). The CDR3 runs to 21 residues. The CDR3 here is CASSLAAGTSGRARDTGELFF. The DNA for the CDR3 is TGTGCCAGCAGCTTGGCCGCGGGGACTAGCGGGAGGGCCAGGGACACCGGGGAGCTGTTTTTT.

The CDR3 DNA sequence: TGTGCCAGCATGGGGGACTACGAGCAGTACTTC. This codes for CASMGDYEQYF. This chain connects TRBV28 to TRBJ2-7; D may match TRBD1 or TRBD2 (5 bases each). Trimming left V 7 bases short and J 3 bases short, with 7 bases between. CDR1 MDHEN and CDR2 SYDVKM come from the germline V gene. The CDR3 spans 11 residues. The full variable domain, completed using reference TRBV28 and TRBJ2-7, is DVKVTQSSRYLVKRTGEKVFLECVQDMDHENMFWYRQDPGLGLRLIYFSYDVKMKEKGDIPEGYSVSREKKERFSLILESASTNQTSMYLCASMGDYEQYFGPGTRLTVT.

The V gene is TRBV30, the J gene TRBJ2-7; 7 bases align to TRBD2. The CDR3 loop spans 13 amino acids. Looked up from germline, CDR1 is GTSNPN and CDR2 is SVGIG (reference sequence). J was trimmed by 3 bases and V by 2 bases; bases with no gene match: 4. The CDR3 sequence: CAWSIIAGYEQYF. The CDR3 DNA reads as TGTGCCTGGAGTATAATAGCGGGCTACGAGCAGTACTTC.

The V gene is TRBV6-1, the J gene TRBJ2-2, with a possible D match to TRBD1 (6 bases). The length of the CDR3 is 15 residues. CDR1 MNHNS and CDR2 SASEGT come from the germline V gene. The V and J ends lost 1 base and 6 bases respectively, with 12 bases between them. The CDR3 loop is CASSEEPGAAGELFF. The CDR3 nucleotides read TGTGCCAGCAGTGAAGAACCAGGGGCGGCCGGGGAGCTGTTTTTT.

The chain couples TRBV12-3 or TRBV12-4 to TRBJ2-7; D uncertain. Trimming left V 2 bases short and J 3 bases short, with 14 bases between. The CDR3 covers 15 residues. CDR3 in amino acids: CASSLQSLRFYEQYF. The CDR3 nucleotides are TGTGCCAGCAGTTTACAAAGCCTGCGGTTCTACGAGCAGTACTTC.